The next 32 T cell receptor beta chains were all read from a single sample in a study of T cell changes during pregnancy in multiple sclerosis. Libraries were prepared by immunoSEQ multiplex PCR; TCRdb keeps only in-frame clonotypes and omits some of them. This table holds 60,000 to 85,000 clones, roughly 94% found once. The sequenced sample was peripheral blood, obtained in the third trimester of pregnancy. These receptors were collected from a female donor with multiple sclerosis, enrolled in a pregnancy study.

V is TRBV7-3 and J is TRBJ2-5, with 8 positions matching TRBD2. V was pared by 5 bases and J by 2 bases, with 13 bases of the junction left unmatched. Germline CDR1 and CDR2: SGHTA and FQGTGA. The CDR3 length is 17 residues. The CDR3 protein is CASSLGLVAGLQETQYF. The CDR3 DNA is TGTGCCAGCAGCCTAGGGTTGGTAGCGGGGCTTCAAGAGACCCAGTACTTC.

In its sample, this clone was seen once. The chain links TRBV27 to TRBJ1-1; 7 bases are shared with TRBD1. V lost 5 bases and J lost 7; bases outside the gene matches: 13. Germline V gives CDR1 MNHEY, CDR2 SMNVEV (reference sequence). The CDR3 runs 15 residues. The CDR3 DNA reads as TGTGCCAGCAGTCGACTAGGGGGCTCGCGCGGTGAAGCTTTCTTT. Its protein is CASSRLGGSRGEAFF.

J is TRBJ1-4 and V is TRBV30; 7 nucleotides align to TRBD1. Looked up from germline, CDR1 is GTSNPN and CDR2 is SVGIG (reference sequence). Trimming removed 0 bases from V and 6 bases from J; junction bases left unmatched: 7. The CDR3 has 15 amino acids. The CDR3 bases are TGTGCCTGGAGTGTAGTCGGGACAGTAGATGAAAAACTGTTTTTT. This gives the protein CAWSVVGTVDEKLFF.

The chain combines TRBV7-2 with TRBJ1-2, with 9 bases fitting TRBD1. The CDR3 length is 15 residues. With V trimmed by 5 bases and J by 6 bases, 10 bases remained unmatched. CDR1 and CDR2 from the germline V gene are SGHTA and FQGNSA. In DNA, the CDR3 is TGTGCCAGCAGCCCCCAAACAGGGGGCGCGGATGGCTACACCTTC. Protein sequence: CASSPQTGGADGYTF.

This clone was picked up a small number of times. The chain has TRBV4-2 and TRBJ2-2; the match to TRBD1 covers 8 bases. Germline V gives CDR1 LGHNA, CDR2 YNFKEQ. Trimming removed 4 bases from V and 0 bases from J; junction bases left unmatched: 10. This CDR3 has 18 residues. CDR3 region: CASSLRPNRGTNTGELFF. The CDR3 nucleotides are TGTGCCAGCAGCCTGCGCCCAAACAGGGGGACGAACACCGGGGAGCTGTTTTTT.

The rearrangement links TRBV4-2 to TRBJ1-2; D is undetermined. Between the trimmed V and J ends, which lost 1 base and 7 bases, there was a span of 7 bases. There are 12 residues in the CDR3. Germline V gene data show CDR1 as LGHNA and CDR2 as YNFKEQ. Here the CDR3 DNA reads TGTGCCAGCAGCCAAGGCAAGCGTGGCTACACCTTC. It is translated as CASSQGKRGYTF.

The chain has TRBV7-9 and TRBJ1-2, with a weak D call TRBD1 (6 bases). Deletions cut 5 bases from V and 4 bases from J, with 14 bases between. In germline, CDR1 is SEHNR, CDR2 FQNEAQ (reference sequence). The CDR3 runs to 14 residues. The CDR3 loop is CASSQQGGLYGYTF. The CDR3 nucleotides read TGTGCCAGCAGCCAACAGGGAGGGCTCTATGGCTACACCTTC. Full variable domain (rest looked up from reference TRBV7-9 and TRBJ1-2): DTGVSQNPRHKITKRGQNVTFRCDPISEHNRLYWYRQTLGQGPEFLTYFQNEAQLEKSRLLSDRFSAERPKGSFSTLEIQRTEQGDSAMYLCASSQQGGLYGYTFGSGTRLTVV.

This chain joins TRBV5-1 and TRBJ2-2; the match to TRBD2 covers 7 bases. The junction had 5 bases not matched to a gene; V was cut back by 0 bases and J by 0 bases. The CDR3 is 17 amino acids. Per the germline V gene, CDR1 is SGHRS and CDR2 is YFSETQ. The CDR3: CASSLARLAANTGELFF. The CDR3 bases are TGCGCCAGCAGCTTGGCCCGTCTAGCGGCGAACACCGGGGAGCTGTTTTTT.

V is TRBV19 and J is TRBJ1-5; unclear D gene. Germline V gene data show CDR1 as LNHDA and CDR2 as SQIVND (reference sequence). The CDR3 length is 12 residues. The V end was cut by 5 bases, the J end by 5 bases, with 7 bases between. The DNA for the CDR3 is TGTGCCAGTAGTCCGAGGGATCAGCCCCAGCATTTT. Residues: CASSPRDQPQHF.

The chain carries TRBV2 and TRBJ1-3; D is possibly TRBD1 (5 bases). Per germline, CDR1 SNHLY and CDR2 FYNNEI. The CDR3 has 17 residues. The V gene lost 3 bases and the J gene lost 7 bases, with 22 bases spanning the gap. CDR3 nucleotides: TGTGCCAGCAGTGAGGGGGGAGTTTGGGGTCGGAAGAACACCATATATTTT. Amino acids: CASSEGGVWGRKNTIYF.

The chain recombines TRBV7-3 with TRBJ2-7; D perhaps matches TRBD1 (6 bases). From germline, CDR1 is SGHTA and CDR2 FQGTGA. The V end was cut by 2 bases, the J end by 5 bases, with 13 bases between. The CDR3 is made up of 14 amino acids. CDR3 nucleotide sequence: TGTGCCAGCAGCTTATACACAGGGTCCCACGAGCAGTACTTC. It encodes CASSLYTGSHEQYF.

This clone was recorded only once. The CDR3 sequence is CASSPRAGGGTDTQYF. CDR3 DNA: TGTGCCAGCTCACCCCGAGCGGGGGGAGGCACAGATACGCAGTATTTT. V and J are TRBV18 and TRBJ2-3, with TRBD2 matching over 9 bases. After removal of 3 bases from V and 1 base from J, the junction contained 5 bases not matched to a gene. The CDR3 is 16 residues long. Germline V gives CDR1 KGHSH, CDR2 LQKENI. The entire variable domain, with the rest obtained from reference TRBV18 and TRBJ2-3, is as follows: NAGVMQNPRHLVRRRGQEARLRCSPMKGHSHVYWYRQLPEEGLKFMVYLQKENIIDESGMPKERFSAEFPKEGPSILRIQQVVRGDSAAYFCASSPRAGGGTDTQYFGPGTRLTVL.

The chain uses TRBV7-9 and TRBJ1-2; no clear D. V gave up 1 base and J gave up 0 bases, with 12 bases separating them. Germline V gene sequence: CDR1 SEHNR, CDR2 FQNEAQ (reference sequence). The CDR3 totals 16 residues. CDR3 sequence: CASSLVSQLANYGYTF. The CDR3, as DNA: TGTGCCAGCAGCTTAGTCTCCCAATTAGCTAACTATGGCTACACCTTC.

The CDR3 nucleotides read TGTGCCAGCAGCACACGACAGGGGGCGGGCGAGCAGTACTTC. This sequence encodes CASSTRQGAGEQYF. The chain uses TRBV21-1 and TRBJ2-7; no DNA check was done on the table's D call, TRBD1. TRBV21-1 is tagged as a pseudogene. This CDR3 spans 14 amino acids.

This chain links TRBV18 with TRBJ1-5; TRBD1 agrees at 10 bases. CDR3 size: 14 residues. CDR1 is KGHSH, CDR2 LQKENI, per germline. The V gene end was trimmed by 5 bases and the J gene end by 7 bases; junction bases not matched to a gene: 5. In DNA, the CDR3 is TGTGCCAGCTCAGCCGGGACAGGGGAACAGCCCCAGCATTTT. This codes for CASSAGTGEQPQHF.

This clone was observed a single time. CDR3 coding DNA: TGTGCCAGCAGCTCTGCAGTGAATGTTCACTACGAGCAGTACTTC. Its protein product is CASSSAVNVHYEQYF. This chain links TRBV7-3 with TRBJ2-7, with D unclear. Germline assignment: CDR1 SGHTA and CDR2 FQGTGA. This CDR3 spans 15 amino acids. Trimming left V 4 bases short and J 3 bases short, with 16 bases between.

This chain joins TRBV29-1 and TRBJ1-2; TRBD1 agrees at 9 bases. CDR1 is SQVTM, CDR2 ANQGSEA, per germline. The V and J ends lost 4 bases and 5 bases, in that order; junction bases with no gene match: 14. The CDR3 loop spans 16 amino acids. The CDR3 DNA follows: TGCAGCGTTGGTGAGAGGGACAGGGAGAGGGGTTATGGCTACACCTTC. Its translation is CSVGERDRERGYGYTF.

The gene calls are TRBV4-3 and TRBJ1-2, with TRBD1 as a possible D gene (6 bases). The CDR3 contains 16 residues. The germline V gene encodes CDR1 LGHNA and CDR2 YSLEER. V was cut by 4 bases and J by 4 bases, with 19 bases left in between. CDR3 coding DNA: TGCGCCAGCAGCCGGGCAGGGGTAGGCGGAAGCTATGGCTACACCTTC. It codes for CASSRAGVGGSYGYTF.

V usage is TRBV23-1 and J usage is TRBJ1-5; perhaps TRBD1 as D (5 bases). TRBV23-1 is recorded as an ORF, its role being uncertain. V gave up 2 bases and J gave up 5 bases, with 10 bases separating them. The CDR3 contains 14 residues. The CDR3 reads CASSQAGDHQPQHF. DNA of the CDR3: TGCGCCAGCAGTCAAGCGGGGGACCATCAGCCCCAGCATTTT.

This chain links TRBV5-6 with TRBJ1-1; D might be TRBD1 (5 bases). The germline V and J ends were trimmed by 4 bases and 3 bases, with 13 bases remaining between them. Germline V CDR1 and CDR2: SGHDT, YYEEEE. This CDR3 comprises 14 residues. CDR3 amino acids: CASSPSGGYTEAFF. The CDR3 nucleotides read TGTGCCAGCAGCCCGTCGGGGGGGTACACTGAAGCTTTCTTT.

The rearrangement links TRBV4-3 to TRBJ2-3, with TRBD2 as a possible D gene (5 bases). V gave up 5 bases and J gave up 4 bases, with 13 bases separating them. CDR3 length: 14 amino acids. Germline-derived CDR1 and CDR2 are LGHNA and YSLEER. The CDR3 is CASSVLALADTQYF. The CDR3 DNA sequence: TGCGCCAGCAGCGTCCTAGCTTTAGCAGATACGCAGTATTTT.

The rearrangement joins TRBV11-2 to TRBJ1-6; D gene ambiguous. The CDR3 is 14 amino acids. The V end was cut by 1 base, the J end by 4 bases, with 5 bases between. CDR1 is SGHAT, CDR2 FQNNGV, per germline. CDR3 region: CASSLGTYNSPLHF. The CDR3 DNA sequence: TGTGCCAGCAGCTTAGGCACTTATAATTCACCCCTCCACTTT.

This sequence joins TRBV5-5 and TRBJ1-1, with TRBD1 identical over 8 bases. The germline V gene has CDR1 SGHKS and CDR2 YYEKEE (reference sequence). The CDR3 covers 14 residues. After removal of 4 bases from V and 5 bases from J, the junction contained 7 bases not matched to a gene. CDR3 protein: CASSRTGLKTEAFF. CDR3 nucleotides: TGTGCCAGCAGCCGGACAGGGTTAAAGACTGAAGCTTTCTTT.

The chain has TRBV19 and TRBJ2-5; TRBD2 matches 8 bases. The CDR3 is made up of 14 amino acids. J was trimmed by 4 bases and V by 4 bases; bases with no gene match: 5. CDR1 and CDR2 from the germline V gene are LNHDA and SQIVND (reference sequence). As DNA, the CDR3 is TGTGCCAGTAGTACCCCCGGGGGGGGAGAGACCCAGTACTTC. Protein product: CASSTPGGGETQYF.

This chain uses TRBV4-3 with TRBJ2-1, with a possible D match to TRBD2 (6 bases). V was cut by 0 bases and J by 8 bases, with 20 bases left in between. The CDR3 contains 17 residues. CDR1 LGHNA and CDR2 YSLEER come from the germline V gene. The CDR3 DNA reads as TGCGCCAGCAGCCAAGATTCCCGGACTACCACAACGGATGAGCAGTTCTTC. Its protein product is CASSQDSRTTTTDEQFF.

The rearrangement links TRBV21-1 to TRBJ2-1; TRBD1 reflects the table's D call only, with no check against the DNA. TRBV21-1 is a listed pseudogene. The CDR3 spans 15 residues. CDR3 DNA sequence: TGTGCCAGCAGCACCAAGGGGCACCCCTACAATGAGCAGTTCTTC. Encoded protein: CASSTKGHPYNEQFF.

V is TRBV4-3 and J is TRBJ2-3; 11 nucleotides match TRBD2. Trimming removed 2 bases from V and 5 bases from J; junction bases left unmatched: 6. Germline-derived CDR1 and CDR2 are LGHNA and YSLEER. This CDR3 has 16 residues. CDR3 amino acids: CASSQLTSGERDTQYF. Here the CDR3 DNA reads TGCGCCAGCAGCCAACTGACTAGCGGGGAAAGAGATACGCAGTATTTT.

The genes are TRBV29-1 and TRBJ2-5; tentative D call: TRBD2 (5 bases). Trimming cost V 6 bases and J 1 base, with 15 bases left between them. Germline V CDR1 and CDR2: SQVTM, ANQGSEA. The CDR3 totals 14 residues. The CDR3 region has the DNA TGCAGCGTCGTAGGCGAGGGTCGCCAAGAGACCCAGTACTTC. It specifies CSVVGEGRQETQYF.

The chain employs TRBV9 and TRBJ2-1; 11 positions agree with TRBD2. Germline CDR1 and CDR2: SGDLS and YYNGEE. This CDR3 has 15 amino acids. With V trimmed by 3 bases and J by 5 bases, 4 bases remained unmatched. Written as DNA, the CDR3 is TGTGCCAGCAGCGCTAGCGGGGGGTACAACAATGAGCAGTTCTTC. Its translation is CASSASGGYNNEQFF.

The V gene is TRBV19, the J gene TRBJ2-3, with TRBD2 matching over 10 bases. This CDR3 comprises 15 residues. Per the germline V gene, CDR1 is LNHDA and CDR2 is SQIVND (reference sequence). J lost 2 bases, V lost 4 bases, and 3 bases had no gene match. DNA for the CDR3: TGTGCCAGTAGTAGGACTAGCGGCCTCACAGATACGCAGTATTTT. Translating it yields CASSRTSGLTDTQYF.

This chain uses TRBV7-3 with TRBJ1-5, with 7 bases that match TRBD1. Germline V gives CDR1 SGHTA, CDR2 FQGTGA. After removal of 9 bases from V and 5 bases from J, the junction contained 7 bases not matched to a gene. The CDR3 is 13 residues long. As DNA, the CDR3 is TGTGCCAGAAGACAGGGCGCGCATCAGCCCCAGCATTTT. The encoded protein is CARRQGAHQPQHF.

V usage is TRBV2 and J usage is TRBJ1-4; 8 nucleotides agree with TRBD1. Germline CDR1 SNHLY, CDR2 FYNNEI. The CDR3 has 15 amino acids. The V gene end was trimmed by 6 bases and the J gene end by 7 bases; junction bases not matched to a gene: 10. The CDR3 nucleotides are TGTGCCAGCAGCCAAAGCCAGGGGGCGTTTGAAAAACTGTTTTTT. Translating it yields CASSQSQGAFEKLFF.